This T cell receptor (beta chain) stems from a study of blood T cell repertoires in COVID-19. Authors' analysis steps: Amplification of reference gene primers was used by the study to estimate nucleated cell counts. The repertoire was sequenced with immunoSEQ multiplex PCR; TCRdb's copy has only in-frame clones and lacks some. V, J and clone size were drawn from that table, and D and trimming were deduced from the DNA. The sample has roughly 400,000 clones, around nine tenths seen once; the top ten hold approximately 1.5%. CDR3 length equals 14 residues. Germline-derived CDR1 and CDR2 are LNHNV and YYDKDF (reference sequence). The ends lost 0 bases at V and 2 bases at J; junction bases unmatched: 1. Participants spanned ages about 18 to 95 years and resided in roughly 22 US areas.

The chain is built from TRBV15 and TRBJ2-7, with 7 bases fitting TRBD1. This TCR was recovered from a woman younger than 30 who had been exposed to COVID-19. Sequencing input: PBMCs or T cells enriched from blood (not recorded which). The CDR3 region has the DNA TGTGCCACCAGCAGAGACGGGACAGCCTACGAGCAGTACTTC. Its protein is CATSRDGTAYEQYF.